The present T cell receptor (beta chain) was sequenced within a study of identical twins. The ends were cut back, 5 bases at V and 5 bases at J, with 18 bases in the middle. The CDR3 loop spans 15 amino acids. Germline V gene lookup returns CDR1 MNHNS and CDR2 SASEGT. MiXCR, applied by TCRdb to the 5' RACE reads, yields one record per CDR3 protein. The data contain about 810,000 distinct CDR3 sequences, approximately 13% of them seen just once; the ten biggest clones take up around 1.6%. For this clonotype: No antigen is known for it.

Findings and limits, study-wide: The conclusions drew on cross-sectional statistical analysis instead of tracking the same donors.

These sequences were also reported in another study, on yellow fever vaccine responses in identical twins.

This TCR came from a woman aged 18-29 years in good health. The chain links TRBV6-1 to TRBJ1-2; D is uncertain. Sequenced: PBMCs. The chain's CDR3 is CASSPRHPDGYGYTF. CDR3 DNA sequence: TGTGCCAGCAGTCCGAGGCATCCAGACGGGTATGGCTACACCTTC.